Below are 16 T cell receptor beta chains sequenced from a single sample in a study of regulatory T cells in long-lasting Graves disease. Time point indicated: newly diagnosed GD, antithyroid drugs for less than 3 months. With RNA extracted from PBMCs as input, the TCR library was made. Building of the TCR beta libraries involved iRepertoire HTBI primers and Arm-PCR of CDR3 regions. TCRdb independently ran MiXCR on the multiplex PCR reads; one entry per CDR3 protein. The sample includes about 540,000 distinct CDR3 sequences, 13% of them seen just once. A further study also used this sample, focusing on T cells in Graves' hyperthyroidism and ophthalmopathy.

This material consisted of peripheral blood mononuclear cells (PBMCs), taken at new diagnosis, from a patient treated with antithyroid drugs. These receptors all come from a man aged 25-40 years with Graves disease.

In its sample, this clonotype was seen a few times. The rearrangement joins TRBV9 to TRBJ2-7; D may be TRBD1 (6 bases). The CDR3 covers 14 residues. V lost 3 bases to trimming and J lost 0 bases, with 10 bases between them. CDR1 is SGDLS and CDR2 is YYNGEE in the germline V gene. CDR3 in DNA: TGTGCCAGCAGCGCGACAGGCCTCTCCTACGAGCAGTACTTC. This encodes CASSATGLSYEQYF.

This clonotype was observed at least ten times. The chain combines TRBV5-6 with TRBJ2-7; TRBD1 agrees at 7 bases. In germline, CDR1 is SGHDT, CDR2 YYEEEE. This CDR3 is built from 14 residues. The junction had 8 bases not matched to a gene; V was cut back by 4 bases and J by 4 bases. CDR3 sequence reads: CASSPAGQAYEQYF. As DNA, the CDR3 is TGTGCCAGCAGCCCCGCCGGACAGGCATACGAGCAGTACTTC.

The chain employs TRBV7-9 and TRBJ2-2; D is uncertain. This CDR3 contains 14 residues. V was shortened by 5 bases and J by 7 bases, with 14 bases between the two germline ends. From germline, CDR1 is SEHNR and CDR2 FQNEAQ (reference sequence). CDR3 nucleotide sequence: TGTGCCAGCAGCCCACCTAGGGTCGGCGGGGAGCTGTTTTTT. Translating it yields CASSPPRVGGELFF.

This clonotype was observed at least ten times. The V and J genes are TRBV12-3 or TRBV12-4 and TRBJ2-1; weak D call: TRBD2 (5 bases). This CDR3 region has 15 residues. Trimming pared 8 bases from V and 5 bases from J, leaving 19 bases between. In nucleotides, the CDR3 is TGTGCCAGCCTGGCCCGGGGAGATCCAAACAATGAGCAGTTCTTC. Translating gives CASLARGDPNNEQFF.

This clonotype was counted at least ten times. The CDR3 nucleotides are TGCAGTGCCCCTACAGGGACTAGCGACCGCTTAGAGCAGTTCTTC. The encoded protein is CSAPTGTSDRLEQFF. This chain joins TRBV20-1 and TRBJ2-1; 10 bases map to TRBD2. Trimming removed 6 bases from V and 10 bases from J; junction bases left unmatched: 15. Germline assignment: CDR1 DFQATT and CDR2 SNEGSKA (reference sequence). The CDR3 length is 15 residues.

The chain carries TRBV27 and TRBJ1-1; possible D gene TRBD1, 5 bases. Germline V gene sequence: CDR1 MNHEY, CDR2 SMNVEV (reference sequence). The CDR3 sequence is 12 residues long. Trimming stripped 3 bases from V and 11 bases from J, with 13 bases between. CDR3 protein: CASSFMGEQAFF. CDR3 coding DNA: TGTGCCAGCAGTTTCATGGGGGAACAGGCTTTCTTT.

This clonotype was recorded at least ten times. This chain uses TRBV6-1 with TRBJ2-5, with D uncertain. Trimming shortened V by 11 bases and J by 5 bases, and 15 bases separated the two germline ends. The CDR3 spans 12 residues. Germline CDR1 MNHNS, CDR2 SASEGT. Here the CDR3 reads CAGVLSGETQYF. CDR3 nucleotide sequence: TGTGCCGGCGTTTTGTCCGGGGAGACCCAGTACTTC.

This clonotype showed up many times. The gene calls are TRBV5-8 and TRBJ2-7, with D perhaps matching TRBD2 (5 bases). Trimming removed 4 bases from V and 5 bases from J, with 16 bases in between. This CDR3 has 14 amino acids. Germline V gene sequence: CDR1 SGHTS, CDR2 YDEGEE. The CDR3 DNA sequence: TGTGCCAGCAGCAGCGGCCGGGTCCAGGACGAGCAGTACTTC. Translation: CASSSGRVQDEQYF.

The J gene is TRBJ1-1, the V gene TRBV4-1; unclear D gene. The CDR3 loop spans 14 amino acids. Trimming took off 6 bases at V and 0 bases at J, with 11 bases between the two ends. CDR1 is MGHRA and CDR2 is YSYEKL in the germline V gene. The CDR3 DNA sequence: TGCGCCAGCAGGAGGGCGGGGATGAACACTGAAGCTTTCTTT. Protein: CASRRAGMNTEAFF.

This clonotype has just a few counts. The J gene is TRBJ2-2, the V gene TRBV5-1; no firm D call. V was shortened by 0 bases and J by 4 bases, with 7 bases between the two germline ends. The CDR3 sequence is 14 residues long. The germline V gene encodes CDR1 SGHRS and CDR2 YFSETQ. CDR3 in amino acids: CASSLGGFTGELFF. As DNA, the CDR3 is TGCGCCAGCAGCTTGGGTGGGTTCACCGGGGAGCTGTTTTTT.

This clonotype was found a few times. J is TRBJ2-5 and V is TRBV5-1, with 8 bases lining up with TRBD1. V lost 2 bases and J lost 5; bases outside the gene matches: 11. This CDR3 spans 16 amino acids. CDR1 and CDR2 from the germline V gene are SGHRS and YFSETQ. The CDR3 DNA sequence: TGCGCCAGCAGCTTACTGGACAGGGCGGACGGGGAGACCCAGTACTTC. The encoded protein is CASSLLDRADGETQYF.

This clonotype was observed a handful of times. The V gene is TRBV27, the J gene TRBJ2-1; TRBD2 is a possible D gene (5 bases). The CDR3 is 13 amino acids. Germline lookup yields CDR1 MNHEY and CDR2 SMNVEV (reference sequence). V shed 0 bases and J shed 13 bases, with 13 bases lying between them. The CDR3 is CASSLSREQRQFF. The CDR3 DNA follows: TGTGCCAGCAGTTTATCGAGGGAGCAGAGACAGTTCTTC.

In this sample, this clonotype turned up many times. The chain carries TRBV2 and TRBJ2-7, with TRBD2 as a possible D gene (5 bases). V lost 7 bases and J 6 bases, leaving 13 bases between the germline ends. The CDR3 has 12 amino acids. The germline CDR1 and CDR2 sequences are SNHLY and FYNNEI. CDR3 residues: CASTLMGAEQYF. For the CDR3, the DNA is TGTGCCAGCACCCTCATGGGAGCCGAGCAGTACTTC.

This clonotype was recorded at least ten times. This chain connects TRBV11-3 to TRBJ2-6; no clear D gene. The CDR3 has 16 residues. The V gene lost 5 bases and the J gene lost 0 bases, with 11 bases spanning the gap. Per germline, CDR1 SGHNT and CDR2 YENEEA. This CDR3 is CASSPDAYSGANVLTF. CDR3 sequence (DNA): TGTGCCAGCAGCCCGGACGCGTACTCTGGGGCCAACGTCCTGACTTTC.

A few counts support this clonotype. The chain links TRBV10-1 to TRBJ2-2, with D tentatively TRBD1 or TRBD2 (5 bases each). V lost 8 bases and J lost 7, with 17 bases in between. In germline, CDR1 is WNHNN, CDR2 SYGVQD (reference sequence). The CDR3 covers 14 residues. The CDR3 loop is CASSPGTSDGELFF. The CDR3 region has the DNA TGCGCCAGCTCCCCGGGGACCTCGGACGGGGAGCTGTTTTTT.

This clonotype was seen ten or more times. V usage is TRBV5-5 and J usage is TRBJ2-7; no clear D gene. Germline CDR1 and CDR2: SGHKS and YYEKEE (reference sequence). Trimming cost V 3 bases and J 2 bases, with 18 bases left between them. There are 16 residues in the CDR3. DNA for the CDR3: TGTGCCAGCAGCTCCCTTACAGCGACCATGACCTACGAGCAGTACTTC. Its protein is CASSSLTATMTYEQYF.